A selection of T cell receptor beta chains follows, all from one sample in a study of OX40 agonist ivuxolimab in advanced cancers. Only in-frame clones appear in the TCRdb table, and some are missing; sequencing was by immunoSEQ multiplex PCR. The sample includes approximately 39,000 clones, 65% to 85% seen only once; the top ten take around 10%. The source was CD4+ or CD8+ T cells sorted from blood, collected in a trial of the OX40 agonist ivuxolimab. All receptors come from an adult with an advanced solid tumor such as melanoma, head and neck, liver or kidney cancer. Each CDR3 is given with its conserved first and last residue. D genes are given only for firm matches. Size tells how often a clone was seen (once, few, many) or the class of an expanded clone, and some rows leave it out.

V gene: TRBV2
clone size: NA
J gene: TRBJ1-1
D gene: NA
CDR3 protein: CASSLRNTEAFF
CDR3 DNA: TGTGCCAGCAGTTTGAGGAACACTGAAGCTTTCTTT

V gene: TRBV5-1
clone size: NA
J gene: TRBJ2-5
D gene: NA
CDR3 protein: CASSLAVAFQETQYF
CDR3 DNA: TGCGCCAGCAGCTTGGCCGTGGCGTTCCAAGAGACCCAGTACTTC

V gene: TRBV11-2
clone size: few
J gene: TRBJ2-1
D gene: NA
CDR3 protein: CASSQPDSLSSYNEQFF
CDR3 DNA: TGTGCCAGCAGCCAACCGGACAGCCTGAGCTCCTACAATGAGCAGTTCTTC

V gene: TRBV7-9
clone size: few
J gene: TRBJ2-1
D gene: TRBD2
CDR3 protein: CASSLSGGLYNEQFF
CDR3 DNA: TGTGCCAGCAGCCTTAGCGGGGGTCTTTACAATGAGCAGTTCTTC

V gene: TRBV11-2
clone size: NA
J gene: TRBJ1-3
D gene: NA
CDR3 protein: CASRRLRSGQAGNTIYF
CDR3 DNA: TGTGCCAGCAGGCGATTACGGTCAGGGCAGGCTGGAAACACCATATATTTT

V gene: TRBV7-8
clone size: NA
J gene: TRBJ1-3
D gene: NA
CDR3 protein: CASSQNGNTIYF
CDR3 DNA: TGTGCCAGCAGCCAGAATGGAAACACCATATATTTT

V gene: TRBV27
clone size: NA
J gene: TRBJ2-7
D gene: NA
CDR3 protein: CASSLEHRPIYEQYF
CDR3 DNA: TGTGCCAGCAGTTTAGAACACCGACCAATTTACGAGCAGTACTTC

V gene: TRBV5-6
clone size: NA
J gene: TRBJ1-1
D gene: NA
CDR3 protein: CASSFVYLLQNTEAFF
CDR3 DNA: TGTGCCAGCAGCTTCGTTTATCTTTTGCAAAACACTGAAGCTTTCTTT

V gene: TRBV10-3
clone size: NA
J gene: TRBJ1-2
D gene: NA
CDR3 protein: CAISERSEYGYTF
CDR3 DNA: TGTGCCATCAGTGAACGGTCGGAATATGGCTACACCTTC

V gene: TRBV7-7
clone size: NA
J gene: TRBJ2-1
D gene: TRBD2
CDR3 protein: CASSPEGLAIYNEQFF
CDR3 DNA: TGTGCCAGCAGCCCGGAGGGACTAGCAATCTACAATGAGCAGTTCTTC

V gene: TRBV29-1
clone size: NA
J gene: TRBJ1-4
D gene: NA
CDR3 protein: CSVSGAGGPNEKLFF
CDR3 DNA: TGCAGCGTTTCGGGGGCTGGGGGCCCCAATGAAAAACTGTTTTTT

V gene: TRBV5-5
clone size: NA
J gene: TRBJ1-1
D gene: NA
CDR3 protein: CASSFGVSTEAFF
CDR3 DNA: TGTGCCAGCAGCTTTGGGGTGTCAACTGAAGCTTTCTTT

V gene: TRBV28
clone size: NA
J gene: TRBJ1-1
D gene: TRBD1
CDR3 protein: CASSLSGQGAMNTEAFF
CDR3 DNA: TGTGCCAGCAGTTTATCAGGACAGGGGGCGATGAACACTGAAGCTTTCTTT

V gene: TRBV6-5
clone size: once
J gene: TRBJ2-2
D gene: NA
CDR3 protein: CASSYGEVGELFF
CDR3 DNA: TGTGCCAGCAGTTATGGGGAGGTAGGGGAGCTGTTTTTT

V gene: TRBV30
clone size: NA
J gene: TRBJ1-2
D gene: NA
CDR3 protein: CAWSVEANYGYTF
CDR3 DNA: TGTGCCTGGAGTGTAGAAGCTAACTATGGCTACACCTTC

V gene: TRBV5-1
clone size: NA
J gene: TRBJ2-7
D gene: NA
CDR3 protein: CASIHPPLNEQYF
CDR3 DNA: TGCGCCAGCATTCACCCCCCTTTGAATGAGCAGTACTTC

V gene: TRBV7-2
clone size: NA
J gene: TRBJ2-7
D gene: NA
CDR3 protein: CASSLAQGPWGEQYF
CDR3 DNA: TGTGCCAGCAGCTTAGCTCAGGGCCCGTGGGGCGAGCAGTACTTC

V gene: TRBV12-5
clone size: NA
J gene: TRBJ1-1
D gene: NA
CDR3 protein: CASGLSRAYTEAFF
CDR3 DNA: TGTGCTAGTGGTTTGTCCCGGGCTTACACTGAAGCTTTCTTT

V gene: TRBV10-1
clone size: NA
J gene: TRBJ1-1
D gene: NA
CDR3 protein: CASRFGNNPNTEAFF
CDR3 DNA: TGCGCCAGCAGGTTTGGGAACAACCCGAACACTGAAGCTTTCTTT

V gene: TRBV7-6
clone size: NA
J gene: TRBJ2-1
D gene: NA
CDR3 protein: CASSLAPGSSYNEQFF
CDR3 DNA: TGTGCCAGCAGCTTAGCCCCTGGGTCCTCCTACAATGAGCAGTTCTTC

V gene: TRBV5-1
clone size: NA
J gene: TRBJ2-1
D gene: NA
CDR3 protein: CASSLGTRSSYNEQFF
CDR3 DNA: TGCGCCAGCAGCTTGGGGACACGGTCCTCTTACAATGAGCAGTTCTTC

V gene: TRBV30
clone size: NA
J gene: TRBJ2-7
D gene: TRBD1
CDR3 protein: CAWGQGQSYEQYF
CDR3 DNA: TGTGCCTGGGGACAGGGACAGTCCTACGAGCAGTACTTC

V gene: TRBV19
clone size: NA
J gene: TRBJ2-1
D gene: NA
CDR3 protein: CASSIALYNEQFF
CDR3 DNA: TGTGCCAGTAGTATAGCGCTCTACAATGAGCAGTTCTTC

V gene: TRBV20-1
clone size: NA
J gene: TRBJ1-2
D gene: NA
CDR3 protein: CSAADEGGYTF
CDR3 DNA: TGCAGTGCTGCGGATGAGGGCGGCTACACCTTC

V gene: TRBV7-8
clone size: NA
J gene: TRBJ1-6
D gene: TRBD1
CDR3 protein: CASSQDRVGSPLHF
CDR3 DNA: TGTGCCAGCAGCCAGGACAGGGTTGGTTCACCCCTCCACTTT

V gene: TRBV11-2
clone size: few
J gene: TRBJ2-7
D gene: NA
CDR3 protein: CASSDQGVGVLSEQYF
CDR3 DNA: TGTGCCAGCAGCGACCAGGGAGTGGGAGTCTTGAGCGAGCAGTACTTC

V gene: TRBV30
clone size: once
J gene: TRBJ1-1
D gene: NA
CDR3 protein: CAQTPGTMNTEAFF
CDR3 DNA: TGTGCCCAAACCCCCGGGACGATGAACACTGAAGCTTTCTTT

V gene: TRBV6-1
clone size: NA
J gene: TRBJ1-1
D gene: NA
CDR3 protein: CASSEGTGTNTEAFF
CDR3 DNA: TGTGCCAGCAGTGAAGGAACAGGGACGAACACTGAAGCTTTCTTT

V gene: TRBV4-1
clone size: NA
J gene: TRBJ2-1
D gene: NA
CDR3 protein: CASSHPGTVKNEQFF
CDR3 DNA: TGCGCCAGCAGCCATCCCGGGACCGTTAAGAATGAGCAGTTCTTC

V gene: TRBV19
clone size: NA
J gene: TRBJ1-6
D gene: NA
CDR3 protein: CASSPTGNSPLHF
CDR3 DNA: TGTGCCAGTAGTCCCACAGGGAATTCACCCCTCCACTTT

V gene: TRBV9
clone size: NA
J gene: TRBJ1-1
D gene: NA
CDR3 protein: CASSVVSGVAEAFF
CDR3 DNA: TGTGCCAGCAGCGTAGTGTCGGGTGTAGCTGAAGCTTTCTTT

V gene: TRBV5-4
clone size: NA
J gene: TRBJ1-1
D gene: TRBD1
CDR3 protein: CASSWGQGYTEAFF
CDR3 DNA: TGTGCCAGCAGCTGGGGACAGGGGTACACTGAAGCTTTCTTT

V gene: TRBV5-5
clone size: NA
J gene: TRBJ1-5
D gene: NA
CDR3 protein: CASSYGRSAINQPQHF
CDR3 DNA: TGTGCCAGCAGTTATGGACGGTCGGCGATCAATCAGCCCCAGCATTTT

V gene: TRBV2
clone size: NA
J gene: TRBJ1-1
D gene: NA
CDR3 protein: CASSPGNTEAFF
CDR3 DNA: TGTGCCAGCAGTCCAGGGAACACTGAAGCTTTCTTT

V gene: TRBV7-6
clone size: NA
J gene: TRBJ2-1
D gene: TRBD1
CDR3 protein: CASSSGGWQFF
CDR3 DNA: TGTGCCAGCAGCTCAGGGGGCTGGCAGTTCTTC

V gene: TRBV23-1
clone size: NA
J gene: TRBJ1-2
D gene: TRBD1
CDR3 protein: CASSQLRTGFDYGYTF
CDR3 DNA: TGCGCCAGCAGTCAATTGAGGACAGGGTTTGACTATGGCTACACCTTC

V gene: TRBV6-1
clone size: NA
J gene: TRBJ1-2
D gene: NA
CDR3 protein: CASSAYLGGTGGYTF
CDR3 DNA: TGTGCCAGCAGTGCTTATCTGGGAGGGACGGGTGGCTACACCTTC